This TCR beta chain was recorded in a study of human T cells and chemical hapten exposure. Study background: Minor pooled library volume differences mainly drove per-sample TCR yield variation. General study points: Expanded TCRs created a significantly greater count of big CDR3 similarity clusters than controls did.

A note on this clonotype: Its antigen is not identified.

Authors' processing steps: Around 97,000 TCRs per sample was the median, with a range of roughly 23,224 to 690,600. TCRdb redid the calling of the RACE reads with MiXCR, one entry per CDR3 protein. TCRdb, rather than the study authors, made the V and J calls. This sample has just over 350,000 distinct CDR3 sequences, with over 6% found just once. Germline assignment: CDR1 LGHDT and CDR2 YNNKEL (reference sequence). This CDR3 spans 16 amino acids. V lost 0 bases, J lost 4 bases, and 7 bases stayed unmatched. As for time point: patch test 2, 6 weeks after DPC sensitization. As to treatment: therapeutic diphenylcyclopropenone sensitization with weekly scalp DPC. Blood was drawn before each patch test was applied.

The sequence derives from a woman under 30 with alopecia areata. Some clones in this sample may be carry-over from other donors' samples. The sample consisted of whole blood, taken in connection with sensitization to the hapten diphenylcyclopropenone (DPC). The V call is TRBV3-1, the J call TRBJ2-7, with 9 positions matching TRBD2. CDR3 DNA: TGTGCCAGCAGCCAAGATCCGGCGGGGGGGCCTTACGAGCAGTACTTC. Encoded protein: CASSQDPAGGPYEQYF.